The clone carrying this T cell receptor (beta chain) has only a few counts. Its antigen remains unknown. Chemo-refractory metastatic non-small-cell lung cancer patients were treated with focal radiation plus CTLA-4 blockade with ipilimumab. This specimen comes from a study of radiotherapy plus CTLA-4 blockade in lung cancer. Study-wide context: Objective responses occurred in 18% of patients; over 25% had disease control. Overall study findings and caveats: The best predictor of response was reported to be early blood T cell clone dynamics, with interferon-beta. An expansion of tumor-derived TCR clones occurred in blood after radiotherapy plus ipilimumab.

In germline, CDR1 is MNHEY, CDR2 SVGAGI. This CDR3 is built from 15 residues. With 3 bases removed from V and 3 bases from J, the gap between germline ends came to 15 bases. Produced via immunoSEQ multiplex PCR; TCRdb's table is partial and in-frame only. The sample has roughly 62,000 clones, roughly three quarters seen once; the top ten hold about 3%. The source of this sequence is a human donor with non-small cell lung cancer who had a complete response to radiotherapy plus ipilimumab. The chain carries TRBV6-5 and TRBJ2-7; D might be TRBD1 (5 bases). The specimen comprised peripheral blood, sampled from a patient treated with radiotherapy plus ipilimumab. The CDR3 region has the DNA TGTGCCAGCAGTTATTCGGAAAGGGGCCACTACGAGCAGTACTTC. Translating it yields CASSYSERGHYEQYF.